Presented here are 15 T cell receptor beta chains from one specimen sequenced in a study of CD8 T cells in Susac syndrome. A quantity of roughly 0.5 to 1 ug RNA underwent reverse transcription using random hexamers. TCRdb re-called the immunoSEQ multiplex PCR reads with MiXCR, one entry per CDR3 protein. The sample holds about 280,000 distinct CDR3 sequences, 70% to 90% seen once. Sequences were obtained from CD8+ T cells from PBMCs. These receptor sequences come from a human donor with multiple sclerosis.

The CDR3 loop is CASSLYSDRGYEQYF. In nucleotides, the CDR3 is TGTGCCAGCAGCTTGTATAGTGACAGGGGCTACGAGCAGTACTTC. The chain combines TRBV5-5 with TRBJ2-7, with 8 bases that match TRBD1. The CDR3 runs to 15 residues. With V trimmed by 1 base and J by 3 bases, 6 bases remained unmatched. Germline V gene lookup returns CDR1 SGHKS and CDR2 YYEKEE (reference sequence).

The V and J genes are TRBV7-9 and TRBJ2-1, with D perhaps TRBD2 (5 bases). The V gene lost 1 base and the J gene lost 10 bases, with 11 bases spanning the gap. This CDR3 is built from 13 residues. Germline V lookup: CDR1 SEHNR, CDR2 FQNEAQ (reference sequence). The CDR3 spells CASSLDRGSEQFF. Here the CDR3 DNA reads TGTGCCAGCAGCTTAGACCGGGGATCCGAGCAGTTCTTC.

The chain is built from TRBV2 and TRBJ2-5; no firm D call. Trimming took off 4 bases at V and 5 bases at J, with 5 bases between the two ends. The CDR3 extends over 11 amino acids. The germline gives CDR1 SNHLY, CDR2 FYNNEI. The CDR3 DNA is TGTGCCAGCAGTGCCAGGGAGACCCAGTACTTC. Its protein is CASSARETQYF.

The chain has TRBV27 and TRBJ2-1; TRBD2 agrees at 12 bases. This CDR3 has 17 amino acids. The ends lost 7 bases at V and 5 bases at J; junction bases unmatched: 12. Germline V gene data show CDR1 as MNHEY and CDR2 as SMNVEV (reference sequence). CDR3: CASIGLAGRLSDNEQFF. CDR3 sequence (DNA): TGTGCCAGCATCGGACTAGCGGGGAGGCTGTCCGACAATGAGCAGTTCTTC.

The gene calls are TRBV18 and TRBJ1-2; a possible D gene is TRBD1 (5 bases). The V end was cut by 5 bases, the J end by 8 bases, with 12 bases between. The CDR3 length is 12 residues. Per the germline V gene, CDR1 is KGHSH and CDR2 is LQKENI. The CDR3 DNA reads TGTGCCAGCTCATTGCAGGGAGGCGGCTACACCTTC. Amino acid sequence: CASSLQGGGYTF.

The chain is built from TRBV20-1 and TRBJ1-2; possible D gene TRBD1, 5 bases. The CDR3 length is 14 residues. Looked up from germline, CDR1 is DFQATT and CDR2 is SNEGSKA (reference sequence). V was shortened by 0 bases and J by 3 bases, with 11 bases between the two germline ends. The CDR3 is CSARDRGLYYGYTF. CDR3 in DNA: TGCAGTGCTAGAGACCGGGGACTTTACTATGGCTACACCTTC.

This chain connects TRBV19 to TRBJ2-7; the match to TRBD1 covers 8 bases. Germline CDR1 and CDR2: LNHDA and SQIVND (reference sequence). V lost 3 bases, J lost 2 bases, and 12 bases stayed unmatched. The CDR3 runs 17 residues. CDR3 sequence: CASSIFGQGLIAYEQYF. For the CDR3, the DNA is TGTGCCAGTAGTATCTTCGGACAGGGACTTATCGCCTACGAGCAGTACTTC.

The rearrangement joins TRBV7-9 to TRBJ1-4; 7 nucleotides match TRBD1. The trim removed 5 bases at V and 4 bases at J, leaving 7 bases unmatched. The germline V gene has CDR1 SEHNR and CDR2 FQNEAQ (reference sequence). The CDR3 has 15 residues. The CDR3 bases are TGTGCCAGCAGCACCCCGACAGGGTTTAATGAAAAACTGTTTTTT. This codes for CASSTPTGFNEKLFF.

The chain links TRBV6-1 to TRBJ2-7; 8 nucleotides align to TRBD2. The CDR3 length is 15 residues. With 1 base clipped from V and 0 bases from J, the junction kept 2 bases outside the gene matches. Germline assignment: CDR1 MNHNS and CDR2 SASEGT. The CDR3 DNA reads TGTGCCAGCAGTGAAGGCAGCGGGAGCTCCTACGAGCAGTACTTC. It translates to CASSEGSGSSYEQYF.

The sample holds a few counts of this clonotype. J is TRBJ2-1 and V is TRBV29-1; 7 bases are shared with TRBD2. Trimming cost V 2 bases and J 9 bases; bases outside gene matches: 4. The CDR3 contains 12 residues. Germline V CDR1 and CDR2: SQVTM, ANQGSEA. CDR3 in amino acids: CSVEYGRGEQFF. CDR3 nucleotide sequence: TGCAGCGTTGAATATGGGAGGGGTGAGCAGTTCTTC.

V is TRBV27 and J is TRBJ2-2, with D perhaps TRBD2 (5 bases). This CDR3 contains 14 residues. Germline CDR1 is MNHEY and CDR2 is SMNVEV (reference sequence). The germline V and J ends were trimmed by 4 bases and 6 bases, with 12 bases remaining between them. The CDR3 DNA reads TGTGCCAGCAGTTCGACGAGGGTCTCCGGGGAGCTGTTTTTT. Translating it yields CASSSTRVSGELFF.

The chain employs TRBV28 and TRBJ2-5; 8 bases map to TRBD2. After removal of 5 bases from V and 1 base from J, the junction contained 6 bases not matched to a gene. CDR1 MDHEN and CDR2 SYDVKM come from the germline V gene. The length of the CDR3 is 15 residues. The CDR3 sequence is CASSPPGLVQETQYF. The DNA for the CDR3 is TGTGCCAGCAGTCCTCCGGGACTAGTCCAAGAGACCCAGTACTTC.

The chain's CDR3 is CASSPRGGIGETQYF. CDR3 nucleotide sequence: TGTGCCAGCAGCCCCCGTGGTGGGATCGGAGAGACCCAGTACTTC. The V gene is TRBV7-8, the J gene TRBJ2-5, with no clear D. Trimming stripped 5 bases from V and 4 bases from J, with 17 bases between. CDR3 length: 15 residues. Germline CDR1 is SGHVS and CDR2 is FQNEAQ.

The chain recombines TRBV13 with TRBJ2-7; D call uncertain. V dropped 3 bases and J dropped 4 bases, with 7 bases sitting between them. This CDR3 is built from 12 residues. CDR1 and CDR2 from the germline V gene are PRHDT and FYEKMQ (reference sequence). CDR3 sequence: CASSFGEYEQYF. DNA for the CDR3: TGTGCCAGCAGCTTCGGAGAGTACGAGCAGTACTTC.

As DNA, the CDR3 is TGTGCCAGCAGTTTAAGCAGCCTGGGGACCCAGTACTTC. Amino acid sequence: CASSLSSLGTQYF. V usage is TRBV27 and J usage is TRBJ2-5; no firm D call. The CDR3 consists of 13 residues. Deletions cut 2 bases from V and 7 bases from J, with 11 bases between. Germline CDR1 and CDR2: MNHEY and SMNVEV (reference sequence).